This TCR beta chain was profiled in a study of low-dose radiotherapy and immunotherapy resistance in tumors. Study at large: Cyclophosphamide was given intravenously at 200 mg/m2 every two weeks, and each dose came one day before radiation and immunotherapy.

This CDR3 is built from 18 residues. The V and J ends lost 0 bases and 0 bases respectively, with 15 bases between them. Germline CDR1 MNHEY, CDR2 SVGEGT. Priming of first-strand cDNA relied on TRAV- and TRBV-specific primers (covering alpha and beta chains). A roughly 22-cycle PCR with a constant-region primer and V-primer adapter amplified TCRs. TCRdb processed the reads anew with MiXCR; each CDR3 protein has one entry. There are approximately 84,000 distinct CDR3 sequences in the sample; 18% occur only once, and roughly 3% lies in the top ten. Documented time point: before trial treatment. This clonotype was counted ten times or more.

The chain couples TRBV6-2 or TRBV6-3 to TRBJ2-1; the D is unclear. The specimen was PBMCs, collected before treatment. This TCR was sampled from a male donor with prostate cancer. The CDR3 here is CASSYSEGGSSSYNEQFF. CDR3 DNA sequence: TGTGCCAGCAGTTACTCTGAAGGTGGCTCGAGCTCCTACAATGAGCAGTTCTTC.